The next 8 T cell receptor beta chains were all read from a single sample in a study of T cells in Graves' hyperthyroidism and ophthalmopathy. TCR beta CDR3 region amplification was performed from RNA transcripts. Carried out on the TCR CDR3, a first-round RT-PCR used the HTBI primer set. TCRdb recomputed calls from the multiplex PCR reads with MiXCR, one row per CDR3 protein. The table includes some 550,000 distinct CDR3 sequences, around 16% detected once. The sequencing sample was made of blood. The receptors stem from a woman between 35 and 50 years old with Graves' ophthalmopathy.

V and J are TRBV30 and TRBJ1-6, with D perhaps matching TRBD1 (6 bases). Trimming pared 4 bases from V and 15 bases from J, leaving 19 bases between. The CDR3 runs 13 residues. Germline V gene sequence: CDR1 GTSNPN, CDR2 SVGIG (reference sequence). The CDR3 DNA follows: TGTGCCTGGAACAGGGACGGTTGGGAGATCCTCCACTTT. Amino acids: CAWNRDGWEILHF. Filled out from reference TRBV30 and TRBJ1-6, the complete variable domain reads SQTIHQWPATLVQPVGSPLSLECTVEGTSNPNLYWYRQAAGRGLQLLFYSVGIGQISSEVPQNLSASRPQDRQFILSSKKLLLSDSGFYLCAWNRDGWEILHFGNGTRLTVT.

This clonotype was seen repeatedly, ten times or more. This chain connects TRBV7-8 to TRBJ2-7; unclear D gene. V lost 10 bases and J lost 5, with 9 bases in between. The CDR3 covers 10 residues. Germline CDR1 is SGHVS and CDR2 is FQNEAQ. This CDR3 is CAMCLNEQYF. The CDR3 DNA reads as TGTGCCATGTGCCTCAACGAGCAGTACTTC.

J is TRBJ2-7 and V is TRBV20-1; 7 bases match TRBD1. Trimming cost V 3 bases and J 3 bases; bases outside gene matches: 11. The CDR3 has 15 residues. CDR1 and CDR2 from the germline V gene are DFQATT and SNEGSKA (reference sequence). CDR3 amino acids: CSARERQGVVYEQYF. The CDR3 DNA is TGCAGTGCTAGGGAACGACAGGGTGTCGTCTACGAGCAGTACTTC.

This chain links TRBV11-2 with TRBJ2-2, with TRBD2 matching over 8 bases. The CDR3 runs 16 residues. The germline V gene has CDR1 SGHAT and CDR2 FQNNGV. V trimming: 2 bases; J trimming: 3 bases; junction bases outside the gene matches: 5. The CDR3 coding sequence is TGTGCCAGCAGCTTAACCGGGAGGGCCCACACCGGGGAGCTGTTTTTT. It codes for CASSLTGRAHTGELFF.

This chain uses TRBV20-1 with TRBJ2-7; no definite D call. V was cut by 4 bases and J by 6 bases, with 10 bases left in between. Looked up from germline, CDR1 is DFQATT and CDR2 is SNEGSKA (reference sequence). The CDR3 loop spans 11 amino acids. The CDR3 spells CSATSSTEQYF. The CDR3 region has the DNA TGCAGTGCTACCTCCAGTACCGAGCAGTACTTC.

Many counts were recorded for this clonotype. The V gene is TRBV11-2, the J gene TRBJ2-2; 7 bases are a match to TRBD2. Trimming cost V 3 bases and J 7 bases; bases outside gene matches: 5. The V gene's germline CDR1 is SGHAT and CDR2 FQNNGV. This CDR3 spans 14 amino acids. The CDR3 reads CASSFLREHGELFF. As DNA, the CDR3 is TGTGCCAGCAGCTTCTTGCGGGAGCACGGGGAGCTGTTTTTT.

This clonotype was seen many times. The chain uses TRBV18 and TRBJ2-5; the D call may be TRBD1 or TRBD2 (5 bases each). Germline CDR1 KGHSH, CDR2 LQKENI. V was cut by 3 bases and J by 3 bases, with 14 bases left in between. The CDR3 has 15 residues. CDR3 loop: CASSPQPGPEETQYF. For the CDR3, the DNA is TGTGCCAGCTCACCCCAGCCGGGACCAGAAGAGACCCAGTACTTC.

The chain joins TRBV6-4 to TRBJ2-3, with 9 positions matching TRBD2. In germline, CDR1 is MRHNA, CDR2 SNTAGT. This CDR3 spans 16 amino acids. V lost 3 bases, J lost 4 bases, and 8 bases stayed unmatched. The CDR3 DNA follows: TGTGCCAGCAGTGAAGGAGAAGCGGGGGGTTCAGATACGCAGTATTTT. Its protein product is CASSEGEAGGSDTQYF.